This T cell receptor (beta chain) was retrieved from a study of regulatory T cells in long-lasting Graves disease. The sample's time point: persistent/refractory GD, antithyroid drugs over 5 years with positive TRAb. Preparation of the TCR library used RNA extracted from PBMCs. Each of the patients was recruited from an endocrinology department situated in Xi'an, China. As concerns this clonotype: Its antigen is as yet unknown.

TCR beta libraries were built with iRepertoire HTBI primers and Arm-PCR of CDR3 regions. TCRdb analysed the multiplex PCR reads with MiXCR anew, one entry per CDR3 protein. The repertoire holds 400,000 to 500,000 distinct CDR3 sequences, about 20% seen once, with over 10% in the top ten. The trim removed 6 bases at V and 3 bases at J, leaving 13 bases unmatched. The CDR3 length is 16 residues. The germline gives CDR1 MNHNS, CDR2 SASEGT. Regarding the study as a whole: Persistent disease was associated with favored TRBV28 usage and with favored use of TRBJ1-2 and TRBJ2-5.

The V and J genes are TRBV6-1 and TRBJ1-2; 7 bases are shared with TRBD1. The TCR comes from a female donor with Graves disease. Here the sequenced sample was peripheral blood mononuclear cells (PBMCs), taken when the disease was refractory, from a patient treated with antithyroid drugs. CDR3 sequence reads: CASRPRQGAYYYGYTF. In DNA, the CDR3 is TGTGCCAGCAGGCCAAGACAGGGCGCATATTACTATGGCTACACCTTC.